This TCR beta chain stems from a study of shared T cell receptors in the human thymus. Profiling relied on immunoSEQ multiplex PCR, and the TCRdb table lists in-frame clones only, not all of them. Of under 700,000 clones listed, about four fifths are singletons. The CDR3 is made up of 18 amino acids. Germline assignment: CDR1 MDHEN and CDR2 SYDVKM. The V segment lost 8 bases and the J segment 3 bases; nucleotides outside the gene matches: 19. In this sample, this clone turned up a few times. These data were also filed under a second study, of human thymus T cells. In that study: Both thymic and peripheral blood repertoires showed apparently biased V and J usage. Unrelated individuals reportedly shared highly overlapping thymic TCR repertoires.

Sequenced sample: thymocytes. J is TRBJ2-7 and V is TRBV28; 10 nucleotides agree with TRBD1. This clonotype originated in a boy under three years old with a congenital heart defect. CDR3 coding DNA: TGTGCCAGCGATACCGGGACAGGGGCTCCTTCCAACCTCTACGAGCAGTACTTC. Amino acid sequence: CASDTGTGAPSNLYEQYF.